This is a list of T cell receptor beta chains from one sample in a study of T cell repertoires in cytomegalovirus infection. These receptors' targets are unknown. TCRdb called the reads again in MiXCR, with one record for every CDR3 protein. Here the sample spans about half a million distinct CDR3 sequences, under 55% being singletons. This specimen consisted of cultured PBMCs, obtained from culture after CMV antigen stimulation. These receptor sequences come from a human donor in good health (CMV status not recorded). Some clones in this sample may be carry-over from other donors' samples. Each CDR3 is given with its conserved first and last residue. D genes are given only for firm matches. Some rows mark clone size as missing; the rest say once, few, many or name a class of expanded clone.

abundance: NA
v_gene: TRBV25-1
j_gene: TRBJ2-1
d_gene: TRBD2
CDR3nt: TGTGCCAGCAGTGAATTAGGGCTAGCGGGAGGACGGGGGCCCAATGAGCAGTTCTTC
CDR3aa: CASSELGLAGGRGPNEQFF

abundance: NA
v_gene: TRBV7-2
j_gene: TRBJ1-4
d_gene: NA
CDR3nt: TGTGCCAGCAGCCCCCGTGGGCCTAATGAAAAACTGTTTTTT
CDR3aa: CASSPRGPNEKLFF

abundance: few
v_gene: TRBV6-2/TRBV6-3
j_gene: TRBJ2-1
d_gene: NA
CDR3nt: TGTGCCAGCAGTTGGGGTCATGAGCAGTTCTTC
CDR3aa: CASSWGHEQFF

abundance: NA
v_gene: TRBV7-2
j_gene: TRBJ2-3
d_gene: NA
CDR3nt: TGTGCCAGCAGCTGGGGGTCGACAGATACGCAGTATTTT
CDR3aa: CASSWGSTDTQYF

abundance: NA
v_gene: TRBV4-1
j_gene: TRBJ1-3
d_gene: NA
CDR3nt: TGCGCCAGCAGCCAAGGCGTCCAGGGGCTAAGGGGAAACACCATATATTTT
CDR3aa: CASSQGVQGLRGNTIYF

abundance: NA
v_gene: TRBV12-3/TRBV12-4
j_gene: TRBJ2-2
d_gene: TRBD2
CDR3nt: TGTGCCAGCACGAGGACTAGATCCACCGGGGAGCTGTTTTTT
CDR3aa: CASTRTRSTGELFF

abundance: NA
v_gene: TRBV7-2
j_gene: TRBJ1-1
d_gene: NA
CDR3nt: TGTGCCAGCAGCTTAGGCACAGTGTACACTGAAGCTTTCTTT
CDR3aa: CASSLGTVYTEAFF

abundance: few
v_gene: TRBV12-3/TRBV12-4
j_gene: TRBJ2-6
d_gene: NA
CDR3nt: TGTGCCAGCAGTTTAGTGCAACCTGGGGCCAACGTCCTGACTTTC
CDR3aa: CASSLVQPGANVLTF

abundance: NA
v_gene: TRBV24-1
j_gene: TRBJ2-7
d_gene: NA
CDR3nt: TGTGCCACCCAGAATGCGGGATCCTCCTACGAGCAGTACTTC
CDR3aa: CATQNAGSSYEQYF

abundance: few
v_gene: TRBV6-6
j_gene: TRBJ2-3
d_gene: TRBD1
CDR3nt: TGTGCCAGCAGATATTCAGGGGGCTCGTGGGATACGCAGTATTTT
CDR3aa: CASRYSGGSWDTQYF

abundance: few
v_gene: TRBV18
j_gene: TRBJ1-4
d_gene: NA
CDR3nt: TGTGCCAGCTCACCACTCCACTTGGAGGGCATTGAAAAACTGTTTTTT
CDR3aa: CASSPLHLEGIEKLFF

abundance: NA
v_gene: TRBV27
j_gene: TRBJ2-1
d_gene: TRBD1
CDR3nt: TGTGCCAGCAGTTTATTAAGGGACAGGGCGTTCGATGAGCAGTTCTTC
CDR3aa: CASSLLRDRAFDEQFF

abundance: few
v_gene: TRBV29-1
j_gene: TRBJ2-1
d_gene: NA
CDR3nt: TGCAGCGCTGGGGATTCCTACAATGAGCAGTTCTTC
CDR3aa: CSAGDSYNEQFF

abundance: NA
v_gene: TRBV7-8
j_gene: TRBJ2-7
d_gene: TRBD1
CDR3nt: TGTGCCAGCAGCTTAGAGGCGGGACAGGGCTCCGAGCAGTACTTC
CDR3aa: CASSLEAGQGSEQYF

abundance: NA
v_gene: TRBV5-3
j_gene: TRBJ1-2
d_gene: TRBD1
CDR3nt: TGTGCCAGCAGTCCGGGGACAGCCCAGATTAACTATGGCTACACCTTC
CDR3aa: CASSPGTAQINYGYTF

abundance: NA
v_gene: TRBV27
j_gene: TRBJ2-2
d_gene: NA
CDR3nt: TGTGCCAGCAGTTATATTGCCGGGGAGCTGTTTTTT
CDR3aa: CASSYIAGELFF

abundance: NA
v_gene: TRBV7-9
j_gene: TRBJ1-1
d_gene: NA
CDR3nt: TGTGCCAGCAGCCCCTTTGGTAGTGAAGCTTTCTTT
CDR3aa: CASSPFGSEAFF

abundance: few
v_gene: TRBV7-2
j_gene: TRBJ2-7
d_gene: TRBD1
CDR3nt: TGTGCCAGCAGCTCGGACAGGGCCACCTTCTACGAGCAGTACTTC
CDR3aa: CASSSDRATFYEQYF

abundance: few
v_gene: TRBV7-8
j_gene: TRBJ1-4
d_gene: NA
CDR3nt: TGTGCCAGCAGCTTAGTCGTCAGGCCGAATGAAAAACTGTTTTTT
CDR3aa: CASSLVVRPNEKLFF

abundance: few
v_gene: TRBV7-2
j_gene: TRBJ2-1
d_gene: NA
CDR3nt: TGTGCCAGCAGCTTAAACAGAGACAATGAGCAGTTCTTC
CDR3aa: CASSLNRDNEQFF

abundance: NA
v_gene: TRBV6-2/TRBV6-3
j_gene: TRBJ2-2
d_gene: TRBD2
CDR3nt: TGTGCCAGCAGTTACCTTAGCGGGAGCCGTCGAGGCGGGGAGCTGTTTTTT
CDR3aa: CASSYLSGSRRGGELFF

abundance: NA
v_gene: TRBV14
j_gene: TRBJ2-1
d_gene: NA
CDR3nt: TGTGCCAGCAGCCTGGGTTTTTTGGGATACAATGAGCAGTTCTTC
CDR3aa: CASSLGFLGYNEQFF

abundance: many
v_gene: TRBV7-2
j_gene: TRBJ1-6
d_gene: TRBD1
CDR3nt: TGTGCCAGCACCCCAGTACCACTACAGGGGGTGAGTTCACCCCTCCACTTT
CDR3aa: CASTPVPLQGVSSPLHF

abundance: NA
v_gene: TRBV18
j_gene: TRBJ1-1
d_gene: NA
CDR3nt: TGTGCCAGCTCACCACCTGCGAACACTGAAGCTTTCTTT
CDR3aa: CASSPPANTEAFF

abundance: few
v_gene: TRBV6-1
j_gene: TRBJ2-3
d_gene: TRBD2
CDR3nt: TGTGCCAGCATTCGACTAGCGGTTCACGATACGCAGTATTTT
CDR3aa: CASIRLAVHDTQYF

abundance: NA
v_gene: TRBV28
j_gene: TRBJ2-3
d_gene: NA
CDR3nt: TGTGCCAGCAGAGCGGACAAATCCGGCGCAGATACGCAGTATTTT
CDR3aa: CASRADKSGADTQYF

abundance: few
v_gene: TRBV10-3
j_gene: TRBJ2-5
d_gene: NA
CDR3nt: TGTGCCATCAGTGGGGCACAACAAGAGACCCAGTACTTC
CDR3aa: CAISGAQQETQYF